The 10 T cell receptor beta chains below all came from one sample that was sequenced in a study of T cells in Graves' hyperthyroidism and ophthalmopathy. TCR beta CDR3 regions were amplified from RNA transcripts. The TCR CDR3 was amplified in a first-round RT-PCR using the HTBI primer set. A single record per CDR3 protein comes from TCRdb applying MiXCR to the multiplex PCR reads. The sample consists of roughly 700,000 distinct CDR3 sequences, about 14% of them appearing once. The sequenced material came from blood. These receptors all come from a woman younger than 35 with Graves' hyperthyroidism.

This clonotype occurred many times. The V gene is TRBV3-1, the J gene TRBJ1-1; the D gene is possibly TRBD1 (6 bases). The CDR3 totals 14 residues. Deletions cut 3 bases from V and 4 bases from J, with 12 bases between. From germline, CDR1 is LGHDT and CDR2 YNNKEL (reference sequence). The CDR3 DNA is TGTGCCAGCAGCCATCAACAGGGTGCCACTGAAGCTTTCTTT. Its protein is CASSHQQGATEAFF.

This clonotype was observed a few times. V is TRBV4-2 and J is TRBJ2-3; 12 bases are a match to TRBD2. This CDR3 region has 16 residues. Germline V gives CDR1 LGHNA, CDR2 YNFKEQ. Germline trimming cut 0 bases from V and 4 bases from J; bases unmatched to any gene: 2. CDR3 sequence (DNA): TGTGCCAGCAGCCAAGAGACTAGCGGGAGTGCAGATACGCAGTATTTT. Protein sequence: CASSQETSGSADTQYF.

This chain uses TRBV25-1 with TRBJ2-5; 7 bases are shared with TRBD1. The CDR3 extends over 14 amino acids. CDR1 is MGHDK and CDR2 is SYGVNS in the germline V gene. V shed 7 bases, J shed 5 bases, and the junction held 10 bases outside the gene matches. CDR3 in amino acids: CASKNPRQGETQYF. The CDR3 bases are TGTGCCAGCAAAAACCCTCGACAGGGTGAGACCCAGTACTTC.

The CDR3 spells CSVDSETDTQYF. CDR3 nucleotide sequence: TGCAGCGTTGATAGCGAGACAGATACGCAGTATTTT. The J gene is TRBJ2-3, the V gene TRBV29-1, with D possibly matching TRBD2 (5 bases). The CDR3 covers 12 residues. Trimming left V 3 bases short and J 3 bases short, with 7 bases between. Per the germline V gene, CDR1 is SQVTM and CDR2 is ANQGSEA.

This clonotype was seen many times. The chain's CDR3 is CASSLSRGHTEAFF. In DNA form, the CDR3 reads TGTGCCAGCAGTTTATCTAGGGGCCACACTGAAGCTTTCTTT. The chain couples TRBV27 to TRBJ1-1; the D gene is possibly TRBD1 (5 bases). CDR3 length: 14 amino acids. The V gene lost 0 bases and the J gene lost 3 bases, with 8 bases spanning the gap. Looked up from germline, CDR1 is MNHEY and CDR2 is SMNVEV (reference sequence).

This clonotype appeared many times. The rearrangement uses TRBV10-3 and TRBJ1-1; possible D gene TRBD1, 5 bases. The CDR3 extends over 14 amino acids. V shed 5 bases and J shed 2 bases, with 12 bases lying between them. CDR1 and CDR2 from the germline V gene are ENHRY and SYGVKD. CDR3 in amino acids: CAISLGGENTEAFF. The CDR3 DNA sequence: TGTGCCATCAGTCTTGGGGGGGAAAACACTGAAGCTTTCTTT.

This clonotype was observed many times. The chain uses TRBV2 and TRBJ2-5; TRBD1 aligns across 9 bases. Per the germline V gene, CDR1 is SNHLY and CDR2 is FYNNEI. V lost 8 bases and J lost 2; bases outside the gene matches: 3. The CDR3 loop spans 13 amino acids. In DNA, the CDR3 is TGTGCCAGCGGGACAGGGACACAAGAGACCCAGTACTTC. The encoded protein is CASGTGTQETQYF. The full variable domain, completed using reference TRBV2 and TRBJ2-5, is EPEVTQTPSHQVTQMGQEVILRCVPISNHLYFYWYRQILGQKVEFLVSFYNNEISEKSEIFDDQFSVERPDGSNFTLKIRSTKLEDSAMYFCASGTGTQETQYFGPGTRLLVL.

This clonotype was picked up a small number of times. The chain is built from TRBV25-1 and TRBJ2-1; D is possibly TRBD1 or TRBD2 (5 bases each). The CDR3 sequence is 15 residues long. The germline V gene has CDR1 MGHDK and CDR2 SYGVNS. V was clipped by 2 bases and J by 9 bases, with 17 bases between them. CDR3 loop: CASSEHRDLYPEQFF. The CDR3 bases are TGTGCCAGCAGTGAACACCGGGACCTCTACCCTGAGCAGTTCTTC.

This clonotype was seen only a few times. This chain joins TRBV18 and TRBJ2-5, with 9 bases aligning to TRBD2. This CDR3 is 16 amino acids long. J gave up 5 bases and V 3 bases, and 10 bases lay outside the gene matches. Germline CDR1 and CDR2: KGHSH and LQKENI. CDR3 coding DNA: TGTGCCAGCTCACCGCCTGGGAATAGCGGGGGCGAGACCCAGTACTTC. Its protein is CASSPPGNSGGETQYF. Complete variable domain (other parts from reference TRBV18 and TRBJ2-5): NAGVMQNPRHLVRRRGQEARLRCSPMKGHSHVYWYRQLPEEGLKFMVYLQKENIIDESGMPKERFSAEFPKEGPSILRIQQVVRGDSAAYFCASSPPGNSGGETQYFGPGTRLLVL.

This clonotype was found many times. The genes are TRBV7-2 and TRBJ1-4; D gene ambiguous. CDR3 size: 13 residues. Looked up from germline, CDR1 is SGHTA and CDR2 is FQGNSA. V shed 5 bases and J shed 10 bases, with 14 bases lying between them. CDR3 loop: CASSLQRVGKLFF. CDR3 in DNA: TGTGCCAGCAGCCTCCAAAGAGTGGGAAAACTGTTTTTT.